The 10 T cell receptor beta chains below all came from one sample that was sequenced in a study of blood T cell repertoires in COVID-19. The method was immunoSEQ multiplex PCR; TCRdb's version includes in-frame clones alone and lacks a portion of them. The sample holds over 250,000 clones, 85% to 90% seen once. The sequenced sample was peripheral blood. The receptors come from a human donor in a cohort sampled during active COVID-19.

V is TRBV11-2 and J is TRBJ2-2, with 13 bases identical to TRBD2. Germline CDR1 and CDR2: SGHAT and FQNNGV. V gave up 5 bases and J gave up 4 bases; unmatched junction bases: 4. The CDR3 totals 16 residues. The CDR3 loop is CASSGRLAGGTGELFF. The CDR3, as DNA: TGTGCCAGCAGCGGGAGACTAGCGGGAGGCACCGGGGAGCTGTTTTTT.

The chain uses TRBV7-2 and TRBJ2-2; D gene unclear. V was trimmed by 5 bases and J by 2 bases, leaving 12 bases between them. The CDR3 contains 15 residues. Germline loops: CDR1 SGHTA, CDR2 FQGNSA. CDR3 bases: TGTGCCAGCAGCCGGCAGGTTGCTAACACCGGGGAGCTGTTTTTT. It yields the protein CASSRQVANTGELFF.

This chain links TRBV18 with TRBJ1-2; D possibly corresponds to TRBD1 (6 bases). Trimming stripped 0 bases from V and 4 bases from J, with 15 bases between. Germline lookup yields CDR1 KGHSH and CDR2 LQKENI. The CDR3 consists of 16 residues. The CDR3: CASSPPRTAKPYGYTF. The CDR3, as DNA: TGTGCCAGCTCACCACCCCGGACAGCCAAACCCTATGGCTACACCTTC.

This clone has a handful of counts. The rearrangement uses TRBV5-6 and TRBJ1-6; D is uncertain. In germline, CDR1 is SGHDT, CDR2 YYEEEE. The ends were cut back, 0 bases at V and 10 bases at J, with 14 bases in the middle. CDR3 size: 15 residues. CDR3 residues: CASSLGSFMRSPLHF. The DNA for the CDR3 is TGTGCCAGCAGCTTGGGGAGCTTTATGAGATCACCCCTCCACTTT.

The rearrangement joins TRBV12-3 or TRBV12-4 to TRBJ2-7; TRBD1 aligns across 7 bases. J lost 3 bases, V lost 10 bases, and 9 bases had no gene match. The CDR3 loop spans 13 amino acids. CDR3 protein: CATSGQAGYEQYF. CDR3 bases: TGTGCCACCTCCGGACAGGCGGGCTACGAGCAGTACTTC.

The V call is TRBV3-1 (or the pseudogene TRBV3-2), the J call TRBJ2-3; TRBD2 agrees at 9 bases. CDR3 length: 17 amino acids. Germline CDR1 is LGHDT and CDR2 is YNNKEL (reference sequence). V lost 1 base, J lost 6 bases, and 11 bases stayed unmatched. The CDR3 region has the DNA TGTGCCAGCAGCCAAGGGGTAGTTGGGACTAGCAGGGATACGCAGTATTTT. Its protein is CASSQGVVGTSRDTQYF.

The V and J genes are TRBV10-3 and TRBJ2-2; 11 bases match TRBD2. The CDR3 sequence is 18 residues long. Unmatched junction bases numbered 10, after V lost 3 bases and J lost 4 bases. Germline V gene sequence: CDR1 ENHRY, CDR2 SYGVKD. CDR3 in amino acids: CAISDLLAGGAGTGELFF. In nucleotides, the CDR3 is TGTGCCATCAGTGATCTTCTAGCGGGAGGTGCAGGCACCGGGGAGCTGTTTTTT.

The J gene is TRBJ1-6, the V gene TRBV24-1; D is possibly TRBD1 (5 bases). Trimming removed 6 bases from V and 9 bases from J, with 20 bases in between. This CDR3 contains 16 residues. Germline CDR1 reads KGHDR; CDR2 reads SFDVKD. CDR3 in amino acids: CATSPTVGRGFSPLHF. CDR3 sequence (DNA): TGTGCCACCAGTCCTACGGTGGGGCGGGGATTTTCACCCCTCCACTTT.

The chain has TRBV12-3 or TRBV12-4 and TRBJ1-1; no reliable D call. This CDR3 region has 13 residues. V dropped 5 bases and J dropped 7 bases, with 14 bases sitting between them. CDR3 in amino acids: CASSPFLGSEAFF. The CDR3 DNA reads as TGTGCCAGCAGTCCTTTCTTGGGCAGTGAAGCTTTCTTT.

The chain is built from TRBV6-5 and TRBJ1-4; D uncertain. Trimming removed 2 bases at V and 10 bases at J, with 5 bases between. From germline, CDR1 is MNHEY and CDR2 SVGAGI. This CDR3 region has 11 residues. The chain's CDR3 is CASSYGRKLFF. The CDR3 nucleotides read TGTGCCAGCAGTTACGGGAGAAAACTGTTTTTT.